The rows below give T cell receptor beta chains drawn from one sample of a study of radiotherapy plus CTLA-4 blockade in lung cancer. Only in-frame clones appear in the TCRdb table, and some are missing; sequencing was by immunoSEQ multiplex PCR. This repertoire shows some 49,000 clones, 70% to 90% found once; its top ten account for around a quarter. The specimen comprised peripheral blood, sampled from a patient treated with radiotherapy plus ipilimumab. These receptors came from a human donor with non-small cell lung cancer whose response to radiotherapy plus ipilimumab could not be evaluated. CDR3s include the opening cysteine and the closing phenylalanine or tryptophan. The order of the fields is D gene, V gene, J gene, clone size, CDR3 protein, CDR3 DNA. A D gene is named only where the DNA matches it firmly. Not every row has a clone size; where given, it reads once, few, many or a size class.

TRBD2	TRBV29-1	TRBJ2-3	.	CSVESGGRPSDTQYF	TGCAGCGTTGAATCCGGCGGGAGGCCTTCAGATACGCAGTATTTT
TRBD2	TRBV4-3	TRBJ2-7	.	CASSQAASGRGEQYF	TGCGCCAGCAGCCAAGCCGCTAGCGGGAGAGGTGAGCAGTACTTC
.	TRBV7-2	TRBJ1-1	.	CASSSKWGGTEAFF	TGTGCCAGCAGCTCGAAATGGGGGGGCACTGAAGCTTTCTTT
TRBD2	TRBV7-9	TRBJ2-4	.	CASSLRTSGSTKNIQYF	TGTGCCAGCAGCTTGAGAACTAGCGGGAGTACCAAAAACATTCAGTACTTC
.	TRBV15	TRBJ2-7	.	CATSVDSYSYEQYF	TGTGCCACCAGCGTCGACAGCTACTCCTACGAGCAGTACTTC
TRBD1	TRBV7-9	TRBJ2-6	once	CASSLGTGANSGANVLTF	TGTGCCAGCAGCCTTGGGACAGGGGCGAACTCTGGGGCCAACGTCCTGACTTTC
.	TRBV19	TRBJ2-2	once	CASNPGLAGYTGELFF	TGTGCCAGTAACCCAGGGTTGGCGGGATACACCGGGGAGCTGTTTTTT
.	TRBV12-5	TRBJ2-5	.	CASGLVLGGTGETQYF	TGTGCTAGTGGTTTGGTACTCGGGGGAACGGGAGAGACCCAGTACTTC
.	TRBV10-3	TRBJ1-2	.	CAISDHEWGPSGYTF	TGTGCCATCAGTGATCACGAATGGGGGCCAAGTGGCTACACCTTC
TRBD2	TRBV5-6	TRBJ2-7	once	CASSFRTSGTASYF	TGTGCCAGCAGCTTCCGGACTAGCGGGACCGCGTCGTACTTC
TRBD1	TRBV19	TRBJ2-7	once	CASSRSDRAIGEQYF	TGTGCCAGTTCTCGTTCCGACAGGGCTATAGGCGAGCAGTACTTC
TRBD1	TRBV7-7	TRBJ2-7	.	CASSQRTGGYEQYF	TGTGCTAGCAGCCAAAGGACAGGGGGGTACGAGCAGTACTTC
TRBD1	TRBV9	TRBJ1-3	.	CASRSTGGENTIYF	TGTGCCAGCAGAAGTACAGGGGGCGAAAACACCATATATTTT
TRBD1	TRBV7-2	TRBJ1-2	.	CASSPWTGVYGYTF	TGTGCCAGCAGCCCGTGGACAGGGGTTTATGGCTACACCTTC
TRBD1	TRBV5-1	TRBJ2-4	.	CASSWAGTGVGNIQYF	TGCGCCAGCAGCTGGGCCGGGACAGGGGTTGGAAACATTCAGTACTTC
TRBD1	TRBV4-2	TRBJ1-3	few	CASSTGAGNTIYF	TGTGCCAGCAGCACAGGGGCCGGAAACACCATATATTTT
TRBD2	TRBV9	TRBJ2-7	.	CASSASGEGYEQYF	TGTGCCAGCAGCGCCTCGGGGGAGGGCTACGAGCAGTACTTC
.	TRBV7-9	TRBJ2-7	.	CASSLAVGSPYEQYF	TGTGCCAGCAGCTTAGCGGTGGGGAGCCCCTACGAGCAGTACTTC
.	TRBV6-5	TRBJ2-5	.	CASSSTGYQETQYF	TGTGCCAGCAGTAGTACAGGATATCAAGAGACCCAGTACTTC
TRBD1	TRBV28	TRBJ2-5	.	CASSRTGQETQYF	TGTGCCAGCAGCCGGACAGGCCAAGAGACCCAGTACTTC
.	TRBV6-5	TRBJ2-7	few	CASSPQGIYEQYF	TGTGCCAGCAGTCCCCAGGGTATTTACGAGCAGTACTTC
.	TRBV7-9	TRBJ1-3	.	CASSQLTVSGNTIYF	TGTGCCAGCAGCCAGCTGACAGTGTCTGGAAACACCATATATTTT
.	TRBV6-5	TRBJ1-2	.	CASRGNGQPYGYTF	TGTGCCAGCAGGGGGAACGGACAGCCCTATGGCTACACCTTC
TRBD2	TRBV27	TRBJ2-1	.	CASSPLLGSGRTDEQFF	TGTGCCAGCAGTCCCCTACTGGGGAGCGGGAGGACGGATGAGCAGTTCTTC
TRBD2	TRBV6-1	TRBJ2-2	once	CASKITSVNTGELFF	TGTGCCAGCAAAATCACTAGCGTTAACACCGGGGAGCTGTTTTTT
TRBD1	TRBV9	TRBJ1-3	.	CASSPGQGRTGNTIYF	TGTGCCAGCAGCCCAGGACAGGGGAGGACTGGAAACACCATATATTTT
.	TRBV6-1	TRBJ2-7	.	CASSSGQLGSYEQYF	TGTGCCAGCAGTTCTGGACAGCTAGGCTCCTACGAGCAGTACTTC
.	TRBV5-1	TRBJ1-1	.	CASSPRPGLEGTEAFF	TGCGCCAGCAGCCCACGGCCGGGACTGGAGGGCACTGAAGCTTTCTTT
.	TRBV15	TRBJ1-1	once	CATSRGAGEGPEAFF	TGTGCCACCAGCAGAGGGGCGGGGGAAGGCCCTGAAGCTTTCTTT
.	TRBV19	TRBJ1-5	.	CASSISEDQPQHF	TGTGCCAGTAGTATATCAGAGGATCAGCCCCAGCATTTT
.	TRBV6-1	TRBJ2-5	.	CASSRQGGETQYF	TGTGCCAGCAGTCGGCAGGGTGGGGAGACCCAGTACTTC
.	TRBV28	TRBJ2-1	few	CASSLEAVTPPYNEQFF	TGTGCCAGCAGTTTAGAGGCCGTGACTCCGCCCTACAATGAGCAGTTCTTC
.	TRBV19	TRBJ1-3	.	CASFPTGGTGNTIYF	TGTGCCAGTTTCCCGACCGGGGGGACTGGAAACACCATATATTTT
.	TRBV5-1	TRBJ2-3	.	CASSQSRTGDTQYF	TGCGCCAGCAGCCAAAGCCGCACCGGTGATACGCAGTATTTT
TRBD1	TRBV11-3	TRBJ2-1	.	CASSLAGGNEQFF	TGTGCCAGCAGCTTAGCAGGGGGCAATGAGCAGTTCTTC
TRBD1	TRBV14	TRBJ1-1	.	CASRHRGFSAEAFF	TGTGCCAGCAGACACAGGGGTTTTAGTGCTGAAGCTTTCTTT
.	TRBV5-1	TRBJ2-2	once	CASSRLENTGELFF	TGCGCCAGCAGCAGACTAGAGAACACCGGGGAGCTGTTTTTT
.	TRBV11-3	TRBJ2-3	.	CASSPKGTSTDTQYF	TGTGCCAGCAGCCCCAAAGGGACTAGCACAGATACGCAGTATTTT
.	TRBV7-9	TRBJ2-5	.	CASSRQYQETQYF	TGTGCCAGCAGCCGCCAGTACCAAGAGACCCAGTACTTC
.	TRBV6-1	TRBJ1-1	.	CASREALGGNTEAFF	TGTGCCAGCAGAGAGGCCCTAGGGGGGAACACTGAAGCTTTCTTT
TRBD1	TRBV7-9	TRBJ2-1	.	CASSLGRQGDEQFF	TGTGCCAGCAGCTTAGGTCGACAGGGGGATGAGCAGTTCTTC